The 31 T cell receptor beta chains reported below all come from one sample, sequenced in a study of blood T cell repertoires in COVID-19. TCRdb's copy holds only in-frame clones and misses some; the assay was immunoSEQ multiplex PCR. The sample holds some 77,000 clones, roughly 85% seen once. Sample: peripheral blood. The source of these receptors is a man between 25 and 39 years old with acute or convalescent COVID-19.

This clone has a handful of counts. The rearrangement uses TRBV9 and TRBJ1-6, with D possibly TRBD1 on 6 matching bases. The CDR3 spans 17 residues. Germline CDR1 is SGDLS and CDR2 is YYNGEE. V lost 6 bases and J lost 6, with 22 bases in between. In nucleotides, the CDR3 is TGTGCCAGCAACGGGCGACAGGCGCCAGAACTTAATTCACCCCTCCACTTT. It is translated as CASNGRQAPELNSPLHF.

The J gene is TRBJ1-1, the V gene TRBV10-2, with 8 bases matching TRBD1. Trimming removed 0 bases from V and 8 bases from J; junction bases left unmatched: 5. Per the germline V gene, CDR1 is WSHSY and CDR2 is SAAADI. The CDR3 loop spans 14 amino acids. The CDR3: CASSESPRTGEAFF. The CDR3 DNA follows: TGCGCCAGCAGTGAGTCCCCGCGGACAGGGGAAGCTTTCTTT.

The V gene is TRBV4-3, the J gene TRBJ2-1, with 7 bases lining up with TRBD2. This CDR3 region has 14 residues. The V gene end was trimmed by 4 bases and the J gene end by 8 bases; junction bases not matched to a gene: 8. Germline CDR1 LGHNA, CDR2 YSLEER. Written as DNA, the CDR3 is TGCGCCAGCAGCCGCGTGGGACTATTCCATGAGCAGTTCTTC. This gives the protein CASSRVGLFHEQFF.

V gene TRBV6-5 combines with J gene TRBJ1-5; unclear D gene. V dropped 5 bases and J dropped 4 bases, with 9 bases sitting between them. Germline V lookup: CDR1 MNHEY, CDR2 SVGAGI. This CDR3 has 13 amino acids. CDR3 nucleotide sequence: TGTGCCAGCAGTAGGGCGGGAAATCAGCCCCAGCATTTT. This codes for CASSRAGNQPQHF.

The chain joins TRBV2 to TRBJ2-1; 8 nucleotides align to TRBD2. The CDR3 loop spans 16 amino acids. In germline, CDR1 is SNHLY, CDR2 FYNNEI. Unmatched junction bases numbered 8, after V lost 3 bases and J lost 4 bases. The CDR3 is CASSDLGIAGYNEQFF. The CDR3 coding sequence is TGTGCCAGCAGTGATTTAGGGATAGCGGGGTACAATGAGCAGTTCTTC.

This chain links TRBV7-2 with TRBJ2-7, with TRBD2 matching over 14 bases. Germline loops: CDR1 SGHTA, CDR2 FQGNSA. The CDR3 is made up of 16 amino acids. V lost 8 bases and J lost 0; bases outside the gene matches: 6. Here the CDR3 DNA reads TGTGCCAGCGGACTAGCGGGAGGCTCAAGCTCCTACGAGCAGTACTTC. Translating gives CASGLAGGSSSYEQYF.

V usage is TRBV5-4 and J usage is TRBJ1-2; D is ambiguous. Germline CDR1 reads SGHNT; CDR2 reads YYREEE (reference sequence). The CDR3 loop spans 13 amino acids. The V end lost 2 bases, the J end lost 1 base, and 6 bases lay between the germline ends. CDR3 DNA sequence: TGTGCCAGCAGCTTTGACAATAACTATGGCTACACCTTC. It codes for CASSFDNNYGYTF.

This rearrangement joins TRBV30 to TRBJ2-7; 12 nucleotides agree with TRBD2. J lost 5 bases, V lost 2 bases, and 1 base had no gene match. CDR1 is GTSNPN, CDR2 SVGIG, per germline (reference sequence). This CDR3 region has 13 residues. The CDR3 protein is CAWSRLAGDEQYF. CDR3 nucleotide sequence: TGTGCCTGGAGTCGACTAGCGGGAGACGAGCAGTACTTC. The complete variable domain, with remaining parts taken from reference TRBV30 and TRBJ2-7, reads SQTIHQWPATLVQPVGSPLSLECTVEGTSNPNLYWYRQAAGRGLQLLFYSVGIGQISSEVPQNLSASRPQDRQFILSSKKLLLSDSGFYLCAWSRLAGDEQYFGPGTRLTVT.

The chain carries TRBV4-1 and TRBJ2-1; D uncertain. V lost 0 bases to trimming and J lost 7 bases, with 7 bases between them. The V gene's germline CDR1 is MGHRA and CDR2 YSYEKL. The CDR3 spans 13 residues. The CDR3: CASSQDYQNEQFF. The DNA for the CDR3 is TGCGCCAGCAGCCAAGACTACCAAAATGAGCAGTTCTTC.

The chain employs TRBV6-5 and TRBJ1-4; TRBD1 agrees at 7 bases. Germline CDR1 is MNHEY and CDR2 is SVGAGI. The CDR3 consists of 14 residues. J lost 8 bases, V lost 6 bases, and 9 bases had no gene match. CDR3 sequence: CASRKDRRAEKLFF. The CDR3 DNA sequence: TGTGCCAGCAGAAAGGACAGGAGGGCGGAAAAACTGTTTTTT.

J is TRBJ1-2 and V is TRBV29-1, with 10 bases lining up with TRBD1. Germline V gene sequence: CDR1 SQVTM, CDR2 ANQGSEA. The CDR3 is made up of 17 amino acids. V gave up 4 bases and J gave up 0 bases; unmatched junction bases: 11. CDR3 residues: CSVVTRQGATANYGYTF. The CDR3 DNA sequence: TGCAGCGTTGTAACGCGACAGGGGGCTACAGCTAACTATGGCTACACCTTC.

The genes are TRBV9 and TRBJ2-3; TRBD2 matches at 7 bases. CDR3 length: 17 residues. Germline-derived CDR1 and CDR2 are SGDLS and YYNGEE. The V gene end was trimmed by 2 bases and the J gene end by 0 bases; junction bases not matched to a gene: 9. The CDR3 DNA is TGTGCCAGCAGCGTCCTCAGCGGGGACCATAGCACAGATACGCAGTATTTT. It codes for CASSVLSGDHSTDTQYF.

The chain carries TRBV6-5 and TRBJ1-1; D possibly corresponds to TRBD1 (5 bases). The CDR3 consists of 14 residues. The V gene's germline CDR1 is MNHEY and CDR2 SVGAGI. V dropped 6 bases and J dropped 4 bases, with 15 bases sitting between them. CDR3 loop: CASSLVRGSTEAFF. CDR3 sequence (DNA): TGTGCCAGCAGCCTGGTAAGGGGCAGCACTGAAGCTTTCTTT.

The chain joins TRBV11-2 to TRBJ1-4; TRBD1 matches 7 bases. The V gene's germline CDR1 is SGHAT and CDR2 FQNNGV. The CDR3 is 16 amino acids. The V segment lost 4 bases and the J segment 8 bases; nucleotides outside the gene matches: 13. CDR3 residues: CASSSYAGGPSEKLFF. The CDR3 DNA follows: TGTGCCAGCAGCTCGTACGCAGGGGGTCCCAGCGAAAAACTGTTTTTT.

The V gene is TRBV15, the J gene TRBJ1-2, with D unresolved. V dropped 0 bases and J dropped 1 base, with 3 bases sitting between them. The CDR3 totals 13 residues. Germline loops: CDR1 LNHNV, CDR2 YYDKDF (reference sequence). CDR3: CATSRDLNYGYTF. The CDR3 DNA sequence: TGTGCCACCAGCAGAGACCTTAACTATGGCTACACCTTC.

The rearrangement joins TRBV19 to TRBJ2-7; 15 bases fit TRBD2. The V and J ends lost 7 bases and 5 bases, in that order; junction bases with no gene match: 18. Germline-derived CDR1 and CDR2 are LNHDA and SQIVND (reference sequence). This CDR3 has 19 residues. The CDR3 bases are TGTGCCAGTAAGGGGGCCCGCCCCGGACTAGCGGGAGGGCCTAACGAGCAGTACTTC. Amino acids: CASKGARPGLAGGPNEQYF.

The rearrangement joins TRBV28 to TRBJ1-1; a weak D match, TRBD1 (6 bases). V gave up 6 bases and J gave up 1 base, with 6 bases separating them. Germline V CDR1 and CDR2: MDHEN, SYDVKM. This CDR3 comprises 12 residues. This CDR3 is CASRQGNTEAFF. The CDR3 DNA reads TGTGCCAGCAGACAGGGGAACACTGAAGCTTTCTTT.

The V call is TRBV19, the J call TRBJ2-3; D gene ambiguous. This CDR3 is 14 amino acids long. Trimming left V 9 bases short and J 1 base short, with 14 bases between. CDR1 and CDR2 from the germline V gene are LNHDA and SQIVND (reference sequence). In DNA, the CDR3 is TGTGCCAGCGCTCTCACGGGTGGCACAGATACGCAGTATTTT. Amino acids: CASALTGGTDTQYF.

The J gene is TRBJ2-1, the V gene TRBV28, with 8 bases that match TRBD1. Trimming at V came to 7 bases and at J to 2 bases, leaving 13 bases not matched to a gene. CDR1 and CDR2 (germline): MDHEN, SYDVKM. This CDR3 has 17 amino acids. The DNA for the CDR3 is TGTGCCAGCACCCTAGGGGGGTCACAGGGGGCCTACAATGAGCAGTTCTTC. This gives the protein CASTLGGSQGAYNEQFF.

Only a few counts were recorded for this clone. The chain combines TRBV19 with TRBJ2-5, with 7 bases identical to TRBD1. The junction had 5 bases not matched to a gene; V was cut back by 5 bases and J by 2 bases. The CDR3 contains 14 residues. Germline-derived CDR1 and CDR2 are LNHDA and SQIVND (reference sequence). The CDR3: CASSWLDRQETQYF. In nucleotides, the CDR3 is TGTGCCAGTAGTTGGTTGGACAGGCAAGAGACCCAGTACTTC.

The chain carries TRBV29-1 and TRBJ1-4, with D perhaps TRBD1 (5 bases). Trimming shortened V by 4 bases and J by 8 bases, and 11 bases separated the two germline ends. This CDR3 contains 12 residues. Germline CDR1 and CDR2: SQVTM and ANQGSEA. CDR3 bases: TGCAGCGTTGCCAGGGTAGGCGAAAAACTGTTTTTT. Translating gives CSVARVGEKLFF.

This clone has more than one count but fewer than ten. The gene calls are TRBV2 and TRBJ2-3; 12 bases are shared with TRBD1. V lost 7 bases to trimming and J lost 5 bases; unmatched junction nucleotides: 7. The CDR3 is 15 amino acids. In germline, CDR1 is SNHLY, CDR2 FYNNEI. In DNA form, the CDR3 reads TGTGCCAGCACAACCGGGACAGGGGGCATAGATACGCAGTATTTT. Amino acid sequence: CASTTGTGGIDTQYF.

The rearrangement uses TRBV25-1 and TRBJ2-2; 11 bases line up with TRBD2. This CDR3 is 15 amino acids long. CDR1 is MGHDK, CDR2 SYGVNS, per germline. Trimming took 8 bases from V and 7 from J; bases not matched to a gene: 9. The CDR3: CASSRSGRANGELFF. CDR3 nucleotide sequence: TGTGCCAGCTCCCGTAGCGGGAGGGCCAACGGGGAGCTGTTTTTT.

CDR3 bases: TGTGCCAGCTCCCCGCGGAGCACGAACACCGGGGAGCTGTTTTTT. Amino acid sequence: CASSPRSTNTGELFF. The genes are TRBV18 and TRBJ2-2; D is undetermined. Germline V gene lookup returns CDR1 KGHSH and CDR2 LQKENI. The CDR3 is 15 residues long. V was pared by 6 bases and J by 0 bases, with 11 bases between.

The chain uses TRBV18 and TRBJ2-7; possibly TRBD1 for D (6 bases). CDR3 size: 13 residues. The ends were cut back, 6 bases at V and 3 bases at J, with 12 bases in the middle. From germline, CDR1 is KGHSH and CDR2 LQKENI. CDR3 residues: CASSHGQLYEQYF. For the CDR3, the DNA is TGTGCCAGCTCGCATGGACAGCTCTACGAGCAGTACTTC.

The CDR3 sequence: CASTQGVYTEAFF. Here the CDR3 DNA reads TGTGCCAGCACCCAAGGGGTCTACACTGAAGCTTTCTTT. V usage is TRBV13 and J usage is TRBJ1-1, with D maybe TRBD1 (5 bases). Germline lookup yields CDR1 PRHDT and CDR2 FYEKMQ (reference sequence). V was cut by 7 bases and J by 3 bases, with 12 bases left in between. CDR3 size: 13 residues.

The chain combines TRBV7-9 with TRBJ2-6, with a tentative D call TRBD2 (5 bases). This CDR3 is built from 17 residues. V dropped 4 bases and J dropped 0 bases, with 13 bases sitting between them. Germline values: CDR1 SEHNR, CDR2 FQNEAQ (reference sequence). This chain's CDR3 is CASSSGLRVSGANVLTF. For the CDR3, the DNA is TGTGCCAGCAGCTCCGGACTCAGAGTCTCTGGGGCCAACGTCCTGACTTTC.

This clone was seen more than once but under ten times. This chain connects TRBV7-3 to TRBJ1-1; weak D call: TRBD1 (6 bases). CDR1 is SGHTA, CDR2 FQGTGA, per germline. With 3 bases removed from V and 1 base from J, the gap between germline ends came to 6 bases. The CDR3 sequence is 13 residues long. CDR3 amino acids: CASSLGQNTEAFF. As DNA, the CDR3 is TGTGCCAGCAGCTTGGGACAGAACACTGAAGCTTTCTTT. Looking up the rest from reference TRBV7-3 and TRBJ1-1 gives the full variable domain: GAGVSQTPSNKVTEKGKYVELRCDPISGHTALYWYRQSLGQGPEFLIYFQGTGAADDSGLPNDRFFAVRPEGSVSTLKIQRTERGDSAVYLCASSLGQNTEAFFGQGTRLTVV.

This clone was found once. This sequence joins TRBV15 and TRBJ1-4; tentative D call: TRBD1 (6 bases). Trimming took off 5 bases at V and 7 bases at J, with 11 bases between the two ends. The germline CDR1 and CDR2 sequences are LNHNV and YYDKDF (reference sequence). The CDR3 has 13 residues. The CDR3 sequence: CATSSRQVEKLFF. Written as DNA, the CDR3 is TGTGCCACCAGCTCCCGACAGGTTGAAAAACTGTTTTTT.

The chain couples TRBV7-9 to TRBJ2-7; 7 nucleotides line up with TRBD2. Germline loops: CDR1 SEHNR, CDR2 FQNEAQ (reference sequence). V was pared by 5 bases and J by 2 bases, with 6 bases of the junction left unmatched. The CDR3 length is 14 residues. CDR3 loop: CASSPGSGAYEQYF. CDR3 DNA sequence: TGTGCCAGCAGCCCTGGGAGCGGGGCCTACGAGCAGTACTTC.

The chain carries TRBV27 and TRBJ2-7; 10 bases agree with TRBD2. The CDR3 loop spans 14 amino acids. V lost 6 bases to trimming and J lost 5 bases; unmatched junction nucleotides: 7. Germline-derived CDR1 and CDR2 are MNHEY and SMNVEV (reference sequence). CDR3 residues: CASSLASGSNEQYF. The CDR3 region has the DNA TGTGCCAGCAGCCTTGCTAGCGGGAGTAACGAGCAGTACTTC.